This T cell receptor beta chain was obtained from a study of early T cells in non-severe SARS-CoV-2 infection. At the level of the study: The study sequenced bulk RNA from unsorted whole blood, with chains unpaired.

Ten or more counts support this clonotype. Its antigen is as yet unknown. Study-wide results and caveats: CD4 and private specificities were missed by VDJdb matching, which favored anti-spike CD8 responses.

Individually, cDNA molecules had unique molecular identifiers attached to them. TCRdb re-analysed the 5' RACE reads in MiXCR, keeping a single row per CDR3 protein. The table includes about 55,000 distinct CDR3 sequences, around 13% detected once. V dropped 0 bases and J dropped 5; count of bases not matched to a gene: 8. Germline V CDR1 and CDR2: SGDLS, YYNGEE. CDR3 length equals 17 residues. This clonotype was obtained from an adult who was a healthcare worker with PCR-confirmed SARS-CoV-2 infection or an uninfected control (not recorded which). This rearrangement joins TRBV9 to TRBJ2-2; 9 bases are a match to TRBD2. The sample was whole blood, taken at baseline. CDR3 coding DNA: TGTGCCAGCAGCGTAGGGGGACTAGCCAGAGGGACCGGGGAGCTGTTTTTT. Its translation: CASSVGGLARGTGELFF.